This T cell receptor beta chain was sequenced in a study of identical twins. Study-level results: Out-of-frame alpha sequences common to twins were enriched for low generation probability. Within monozygotic twins, out-of-frame TCR alpha sharing was underestimated by the models.

The cDNA had a unique molecular identifier and a template-switch universal primer site. TCRdb ran MiXCR on the 5' RACE reads and lists one entry per CDR3 protein. The table has approximately 190,000 distinct CDR3 sequences, 15% to 20% seen once. Trimming took 3 bases from V and 3 from J, leaving 14 bases between them. The CDR3 is 15 residues long. Germline V gene data show CDR1 as LGHDT and CDR2 as YNNKEL (reference sequence). Remarks on this clonotype: Its cognate antigen is unknown.

The sample was also linked to a second study, of T cells expressing NK-cell markers. Per that study: Researchers got TCR beta repertoires out of sorted CD3+CD56+NKG2C+, CD3+CD56+NKG2C- and CD3+CD56-NKG2C+ T cells.

The TCR originated in a woman younger than 35 in good health. The sample consisted of CD8+ T cells sorted from blood. The chain joins TRBV3-1 to TRBJ1-1, with D perhaps matching TRBD1 (6 bases). The CDR3 reads CASSHGRGGYTEAFF. The CDR3 region has the DNA TGTGCCAGCAGCCACGGGAGAGGGGGGTACACTGAAGCTTTCTTT. The whole variable domain, remainder taken from reference TRBV3-1 and TRBJ1-1, is DTAVSQTPKYLVTQMGNDKSIKCEQNLGHDTMYWYKQDSKKFLKIMFSYNNKELIINETVPNRFSPKSPDKAHLNLHINSLELGDSAVYFCASSHGRGGYTEAFFGQGTRLTVV.